The source of this T cell receptor beta chain is a study of blood T cell repertoires in COVID-19. Study-wide context: COVID-19 samples from acute and convalescent phases originated in the United States, Italy and Spain. The analysed material was cDNA or gDNA that came from T cells, B-cell-depleted T cells, or PBMCs.

Measured with immunoSEQ multiplex PCR; TCRdb has only the in-frame clones, and not every one. The sample carries about 310,000 clones, roughly nine tenths recorded once. The clonotype was recovered from a young man with active or convalescent COVID-19. The sample comprised peripheral blood.

The CDR3 DNA reads TGTGCCAGCAGTTTAAGGCGCGGGTCTATAGATACGCAGTATTTT. Amino acid sequence: CASSLRRGSIDTQYF. The rearrangement links TRBV28 to TRBJ2-3, with D perhaps matching TRBD2 (5 bases). Germline V lookup: CDR1 MDHEN, CDR2 SYDVKM. Trimming left V 2 bases short and J 5 bases short, with 14 bases between. CDR3 length: 15 amino acids.